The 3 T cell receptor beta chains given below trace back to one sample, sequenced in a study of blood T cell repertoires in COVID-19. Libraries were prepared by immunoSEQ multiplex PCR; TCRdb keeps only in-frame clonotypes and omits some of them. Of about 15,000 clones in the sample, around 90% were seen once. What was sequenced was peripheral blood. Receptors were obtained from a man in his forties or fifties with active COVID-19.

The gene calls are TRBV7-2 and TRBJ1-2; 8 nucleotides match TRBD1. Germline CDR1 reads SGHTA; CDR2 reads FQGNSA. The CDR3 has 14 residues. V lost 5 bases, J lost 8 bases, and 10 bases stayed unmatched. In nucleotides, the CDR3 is TGTGCCAGCAGCCCTGGACAGGGAGAAGGCGGCTACACCTTC. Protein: CASSPGQGEGGYTF.

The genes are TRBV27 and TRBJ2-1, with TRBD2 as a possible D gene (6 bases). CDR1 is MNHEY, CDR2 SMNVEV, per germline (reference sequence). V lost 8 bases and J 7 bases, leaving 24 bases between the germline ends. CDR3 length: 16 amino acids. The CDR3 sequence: CASFSLEGLRGNEQFF. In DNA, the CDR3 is TGTGCCAGCTTCTCCTTAGAGGGACTTCGTGGTAATGAGCAGTTCTTC.

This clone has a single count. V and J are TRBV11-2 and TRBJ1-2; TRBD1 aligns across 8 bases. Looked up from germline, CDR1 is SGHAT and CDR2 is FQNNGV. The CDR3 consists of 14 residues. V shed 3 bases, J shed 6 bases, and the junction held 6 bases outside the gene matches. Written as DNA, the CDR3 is TGTGCCAGCAGCTTGGACAGGGCCGGGGATGGCTACACCTTC. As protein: CASSLDRAGDGYTF.